The T cell receptor beta chain under discussion was sequenced for a study of shared T cell receptors in the human thymus. Repertoires were generated with immunoSEQ multiplex PCR, while TCRdb's copy carries only in-frame clones and drops some. This table holds some 700,000 clones, roughly 88% found once. The germline gives CDR1 MNHNS, CDR2 SASEGT. This CDR3 contains 15 residues. V lost 1 base, J lost 5 bases, and 12 bases lay in between. This clone was detected only once. The same sample was also studied in work on human thymus T cells. That study reports: The donors were infants in Finland with congenital heart defects, otherwise immunologically healthy. The thymus tissue came from resections taken during corrective heart surgery. Blood and thymic repertoires both appeared biased in V and J gene usage. Unrelated people showed highly overlapping thymic repertoires, related research reported.

The clonotype originates from a boy in the first two years of life with a congenital heart defect. Source material: thymocytes. The chain uses TRBV6-1 and TRBJ2-1; TRBD1 is a possible D gene (5 bases). CDR3 coding DNA: TGTGCCAGCAGTGAAGGGCAGGGCCCCGACAATGAGCAGTTCTTC. Protein: CASSEGQGPDNEQFF.